This TCR beta chain was recorded in a study of OX40 agonist ivuxolimab in advanced cancers. This CDR3 is built from 16 residues. V shed 0 bases and J 4 bases; nucleotides not matched to a gene: 7. Germline CDR1 and CDR2: MNHNY and SVGAGI (reference sequence). Broader study findings: More expanded clones were found, on average, in CD8+ than in CD4+ T cells. Antigen targets of the expanded peripheral T cells went undetermined.

This clone occurred once. What it recognizes is unknown. Generated by immunoSEQ multiplex PCR, the TCRdb table keeps only in-frame clones and is missing some. The sample includes more than 20,000 clones, 75% to 90% of them seen just once. The chain combines TRBV6-6 with TRBJ1-2; 8 nucleotides agree with TRBD1. The source material was CD4+ or CD8+ T cells sorted from blood, sampled in a trial of the OX40 agonist ivuxolimab. The receptor was derived from an adult with an advanced solid tumor such as melanoma, head and neck, liver or kidney cancer. The CDR3 sequence is CASSYSRTGGSYGYTF. CDR3 coding DNA: TGTGCCAGCAGTTACTCTCGCACAGGGGGTAGCTATGGCTACACCTTC.